This T cell receptor beta chain derives from a study of T-cell reconstitution after alpha-beta-depleted transplantation in children. Study results and limitations: Hyperexpanded clones declined; after one year, newly produced T cells mostly supplied diversity.

Preparation of the TCRbeta library was carried out with unique molecular identifiers. TCRdb used MiXCR to reprocess the PCR reads, holding one entry per CDR3 protein. Of about 500,000 distinct CDR3 sequences listed, about an eighth are singletons. The CDR3 runs 15 residues. Germline V gene lookup returns CDR1 SGHTA and CDR2 FQGNSA. V dropped 0 bases and J dropped 3 bases, with 8 bases sitting between them. This clonotype has more than one count but fewer than ten. What it binds is unknown. The rearrangement uses TRBV7-2 and TRBJ2-2, with D perhaps matching TRBD2 (6 bases). Sequencing was performed on PBMCs, mostly from graft donor cells, taken 180 days after TCRalphabeta/CD19-depleted stem cell transplant. The sequence derives from a female patient between 2 and 15 years old who had a stem cell transplant for aplastic anemia, so the T cells may come from the graft donor. This chain's CDR3 is CASSLAKRDTGELFF. The CDR3 DNA follows: TGTGCCAGCAGCTTAGCTAAGCGGGACACCGGGGAGCTGTTTTTT.